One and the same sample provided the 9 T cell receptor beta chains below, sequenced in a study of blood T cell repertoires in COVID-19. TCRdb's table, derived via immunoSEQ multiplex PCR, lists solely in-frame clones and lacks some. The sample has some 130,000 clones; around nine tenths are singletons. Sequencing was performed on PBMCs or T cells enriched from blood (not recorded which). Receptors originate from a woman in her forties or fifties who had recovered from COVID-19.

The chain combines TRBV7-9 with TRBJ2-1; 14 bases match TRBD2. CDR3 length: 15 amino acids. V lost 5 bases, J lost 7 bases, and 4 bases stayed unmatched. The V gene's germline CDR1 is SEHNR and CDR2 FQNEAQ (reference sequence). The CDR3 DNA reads TGTGCCAGCAGCCCGGGACTAGCGGGGGTAAATGAGCAGTTCTTC. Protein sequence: CASSPGLAGVNEQFF.

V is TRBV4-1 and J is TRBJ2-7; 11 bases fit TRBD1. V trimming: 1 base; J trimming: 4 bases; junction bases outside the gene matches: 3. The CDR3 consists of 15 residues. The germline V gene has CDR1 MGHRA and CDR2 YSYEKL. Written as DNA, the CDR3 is TGCGCCAGCAGCCAAGTGGACAGGGGGCGGTACGAGCAGTACTTC. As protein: CASSQVDRGRYEQYF.

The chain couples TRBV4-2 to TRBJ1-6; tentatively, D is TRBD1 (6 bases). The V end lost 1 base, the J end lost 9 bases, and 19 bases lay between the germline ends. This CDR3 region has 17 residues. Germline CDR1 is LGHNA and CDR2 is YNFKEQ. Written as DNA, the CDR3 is TGTGCCAGCAGCCAAGGCGGAGGTACAGGGTTGGGTTCACCCCTCCACTTT. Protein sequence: CASSQGGGTGLGSPLHF.

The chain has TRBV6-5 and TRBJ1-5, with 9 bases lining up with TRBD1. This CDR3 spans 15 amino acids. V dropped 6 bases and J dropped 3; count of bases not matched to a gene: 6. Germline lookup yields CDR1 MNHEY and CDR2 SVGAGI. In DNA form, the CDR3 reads TGTGCCAGCAGCCCCGGGACAGGGATCAATCAGCCCCAGCATTTT. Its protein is CASSPGTGINQPQHF.

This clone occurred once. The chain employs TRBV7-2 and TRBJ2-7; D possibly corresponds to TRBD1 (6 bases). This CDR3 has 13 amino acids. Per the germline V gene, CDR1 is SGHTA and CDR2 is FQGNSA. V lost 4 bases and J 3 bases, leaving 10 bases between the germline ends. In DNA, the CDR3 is TGTGCCAGCAGCTCGACAGGAAGCTACGAGCAGTACTTC. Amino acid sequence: CASSSTGSYEQYF.

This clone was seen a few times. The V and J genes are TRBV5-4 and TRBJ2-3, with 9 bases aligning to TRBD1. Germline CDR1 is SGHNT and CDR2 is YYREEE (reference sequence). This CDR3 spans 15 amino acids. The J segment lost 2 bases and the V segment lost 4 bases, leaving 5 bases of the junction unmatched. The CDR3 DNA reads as TGTGCCAGCAGCAAGGACAGGGGCTACACAGATACGCAGTATTTT. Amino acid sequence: CASSKDRGYTDTQYF.

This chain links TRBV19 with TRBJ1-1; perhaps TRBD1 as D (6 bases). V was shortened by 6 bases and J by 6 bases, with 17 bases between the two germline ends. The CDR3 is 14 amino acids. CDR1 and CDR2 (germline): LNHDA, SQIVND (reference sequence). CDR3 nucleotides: TGTGCCAGTAGCCCACCGGACAGTATCTCTGAAGCTTTCTTT. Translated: CASSPPDSISEAFF.

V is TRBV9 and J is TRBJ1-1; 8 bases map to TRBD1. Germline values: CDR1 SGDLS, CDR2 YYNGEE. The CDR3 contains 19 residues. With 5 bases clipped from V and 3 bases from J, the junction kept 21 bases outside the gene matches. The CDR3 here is CASSVGLAGGASGDTEAFF. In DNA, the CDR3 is TGTGCCAGCAGTGTTGGGTTGGCAGGGGGCGCGAGCGGAGACACTGAAGCTTTCTTT.

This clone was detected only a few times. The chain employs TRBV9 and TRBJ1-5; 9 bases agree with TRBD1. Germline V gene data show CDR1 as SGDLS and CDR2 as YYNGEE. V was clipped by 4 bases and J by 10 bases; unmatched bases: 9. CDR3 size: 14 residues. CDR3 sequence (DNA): TGTGCCAGCAGCATTGGACAGGGGAGCAGCCCCCAGCATTTT. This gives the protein CASSIGQGSSPQHF.